This TCR beta chain was captured in a study of response to subunit inactivated influenza vaccine. Regarding the study as a whole: Each seasonal influenza vaccination recruits few new T cells, the authors suggested.

V shed 4 bases and J 1 base; nucleotides not matched to a gene: 7. Germline-derived CDR1 and CDR2 are MNHEY and SVGEGT. The CDR3 runs 19 residues. TCRdb processed the RT-PCR reads anew with MiXCR; each CDR3 protein has one entry. The sample consists of 600,000 to 850,000 distinct CDR3 sequences, around 15% of them appearing once. A remark on this clonotype: The antigen is not known.

The receptor's source is a man between 45 and 60 years old who received an inactivated influenza vaccine. The V call is TRBV6-2 or TRBV6-3, the J call TRBJ2-1, with TRBD2 matching over 16 bases. Sequencing used PBMCs from blood, obtained less than 15 days before vaccination. CDR3 in DNA: TGTGCCAGCAGTTTCCCCGGGACTAGCGGGGGGGGATCCTACAATGAGCAGTTCTTC. Translation gives CASSFPGTSGGGSYNEQFF.